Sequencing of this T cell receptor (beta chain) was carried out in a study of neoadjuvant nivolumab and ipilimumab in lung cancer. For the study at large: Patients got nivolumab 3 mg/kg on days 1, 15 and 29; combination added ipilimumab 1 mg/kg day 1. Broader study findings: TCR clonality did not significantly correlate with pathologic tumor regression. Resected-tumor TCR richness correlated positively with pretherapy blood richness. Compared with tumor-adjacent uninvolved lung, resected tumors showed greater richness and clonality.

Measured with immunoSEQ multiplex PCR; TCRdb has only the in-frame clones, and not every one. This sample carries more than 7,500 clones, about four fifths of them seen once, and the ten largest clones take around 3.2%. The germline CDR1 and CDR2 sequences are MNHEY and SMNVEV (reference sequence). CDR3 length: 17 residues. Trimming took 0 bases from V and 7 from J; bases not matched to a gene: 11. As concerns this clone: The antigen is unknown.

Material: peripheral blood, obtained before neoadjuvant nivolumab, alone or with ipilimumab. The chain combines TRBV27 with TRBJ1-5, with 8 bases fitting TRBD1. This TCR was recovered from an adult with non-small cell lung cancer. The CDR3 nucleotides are TGTGCCAGCAGTTTATCGAGAAAAAACAGGGGGGAACAGCCCCAGCATTTT. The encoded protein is CASSLSRKNRGEQPQHF.